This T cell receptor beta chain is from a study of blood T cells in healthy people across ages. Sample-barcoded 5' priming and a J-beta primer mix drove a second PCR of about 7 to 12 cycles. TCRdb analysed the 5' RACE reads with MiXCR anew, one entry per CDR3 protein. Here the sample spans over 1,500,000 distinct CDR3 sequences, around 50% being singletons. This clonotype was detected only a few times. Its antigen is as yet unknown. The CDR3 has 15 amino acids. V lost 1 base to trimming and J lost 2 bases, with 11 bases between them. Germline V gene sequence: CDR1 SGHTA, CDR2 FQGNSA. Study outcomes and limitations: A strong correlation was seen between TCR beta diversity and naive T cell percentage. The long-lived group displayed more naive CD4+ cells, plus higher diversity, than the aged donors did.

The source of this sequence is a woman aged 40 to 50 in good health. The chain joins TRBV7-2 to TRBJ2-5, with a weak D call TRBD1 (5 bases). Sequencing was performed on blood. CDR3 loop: CASSLDGHTQETQYF. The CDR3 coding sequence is TGTGCCAGCAGCTTAGACGGACACACACAAGAGACCCAGTACTTC.